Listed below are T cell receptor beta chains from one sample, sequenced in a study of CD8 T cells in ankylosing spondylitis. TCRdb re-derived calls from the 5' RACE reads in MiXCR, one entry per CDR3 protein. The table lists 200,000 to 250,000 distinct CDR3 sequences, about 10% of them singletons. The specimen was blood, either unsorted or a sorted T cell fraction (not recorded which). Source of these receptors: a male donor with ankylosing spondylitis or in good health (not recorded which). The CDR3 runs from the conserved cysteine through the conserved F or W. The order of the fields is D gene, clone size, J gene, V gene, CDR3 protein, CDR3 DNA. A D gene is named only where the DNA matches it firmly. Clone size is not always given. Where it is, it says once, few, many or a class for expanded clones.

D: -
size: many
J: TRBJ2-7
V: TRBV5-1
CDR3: CASSLLDRSTQQYF
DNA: TGCGCCAGCAGCTTGTTGGACCGCTCTACCCAGCAGTACTTC

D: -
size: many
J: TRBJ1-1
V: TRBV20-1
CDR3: CSARKVNTEAFF
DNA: TGCAGTGCTAGAAAGGTGAACACTGAAGCTTTCTTT

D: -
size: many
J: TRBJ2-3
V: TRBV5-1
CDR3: CASSGSTDTQYF
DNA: TGCGCCAGCAGCGGAAGCACAGATACGCAGTATTTT

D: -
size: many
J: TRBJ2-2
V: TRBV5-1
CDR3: CASNWDTEGGELFF
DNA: TGCGCCAGCAATTGGGACACCGAGGGAGGGGAGCTGTTTTTT

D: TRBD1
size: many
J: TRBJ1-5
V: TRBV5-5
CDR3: CASSLYGDSNQPQHF
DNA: TGTGCCAGCAGCTTGTATGGGGACAGTAATCAGCCCCAGCATTTT

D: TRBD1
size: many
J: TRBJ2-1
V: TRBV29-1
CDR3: CSVEDRGSLREQFF
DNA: TGCAGCGTTGAGGACAGGGGTTCTCTGCGGGAGCAGTTCTTC

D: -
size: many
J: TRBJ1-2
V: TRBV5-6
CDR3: CASSTAYREDASNYGYTF
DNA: TGTGCCAGCAGCACTGCCTACAGAGAAGACGCTTCTAACTATGGCTACACCTTC

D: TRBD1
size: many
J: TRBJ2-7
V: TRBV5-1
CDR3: CASRSGQASYEQYF
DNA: TGCGCCAGCAGATCGGGACAGGCCTCCTACGAGCAGTACTTC

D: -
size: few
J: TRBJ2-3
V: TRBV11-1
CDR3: CASSGGHTDTQYF
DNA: TGTGCCAGCAGTGGGGGCCACACAGATACGCAGTATTTT

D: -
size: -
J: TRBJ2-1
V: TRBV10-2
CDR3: CASSEVGVGSYNEQFF
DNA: TGCGCCAGCAGTGAAGTGGGAGTAGGGTCCTACAATGAGCAGTTCTTC

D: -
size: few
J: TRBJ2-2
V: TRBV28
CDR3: CASSLLGGGTGELFF
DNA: TGTGCCAGCAGTTTGCTAGGGGGTGGTACCGGGGAGCTGTTTTTT

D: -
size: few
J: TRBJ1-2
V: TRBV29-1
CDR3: CSVEGSKETYGYTF
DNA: TGCAGCGTTGAAGGATCGAAGGAAACCTATGGCTACACCTTC

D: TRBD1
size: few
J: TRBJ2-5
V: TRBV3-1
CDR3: CASSLVGGDRAQETQYF
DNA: TGTGCCAGCAGCCTGGTTGGGGGCGACAGGGCACAAGAGACCCAGTACTTC

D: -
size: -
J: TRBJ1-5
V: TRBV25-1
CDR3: CASSEKGLNQPQHF
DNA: TGTGCCAGCAGTGAGAAGGGGCTCAATCAGCCCCAGCATTTT

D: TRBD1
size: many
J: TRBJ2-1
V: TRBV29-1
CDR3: CSVEGVRGLDEQFF
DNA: TGCAGCGTTGAGGGTGTCAGGGGGTTGGATGAGCAGTTCTTC

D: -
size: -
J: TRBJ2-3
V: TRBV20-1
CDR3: CSAREPDTQYF
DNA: TGCAGTGCTAGAGAGCCAGATACGCAGTATTTT

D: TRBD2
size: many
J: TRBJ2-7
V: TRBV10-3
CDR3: CATKRLAGAYEQYF
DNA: TGTGCCACGAAAAGACTAGCGGGAGCCTACGAGCAGTACTTC

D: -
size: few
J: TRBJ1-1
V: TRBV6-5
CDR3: CASSGIGRTEAFF
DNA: TGTGCCAGCAGTGGGATAGGGCGGACTGAAGCTTTCTTT

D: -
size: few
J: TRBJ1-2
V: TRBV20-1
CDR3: CSAGGRNYGYTF
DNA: TGCAGTGCTGGCGGCCGCAACTATGGCTACACCTTC

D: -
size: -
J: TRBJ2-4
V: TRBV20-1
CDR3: CSAEGLAAGLGKNIQYF
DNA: TGCAGTGCTGAGGGACTGGCTGCGGGCTTAGGCAAAAACATTCAGTACTTC

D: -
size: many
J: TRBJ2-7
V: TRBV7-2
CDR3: CASADRRWEQYF
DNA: TGTGCCAGTGCAGACAGGCGGTGGGAGCAGTACTTC

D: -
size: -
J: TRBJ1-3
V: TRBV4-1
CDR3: CASSMTGSGNTIYF
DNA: TGCGCCAGCAGTATGACGGGCTCTGGAAACACCATATATTTT

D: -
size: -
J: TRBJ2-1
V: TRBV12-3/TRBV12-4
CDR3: CASSFKLDEQFF
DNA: TGTGCCAGCAGTTTTAAGTTGGATGAGCAGTTCTTC

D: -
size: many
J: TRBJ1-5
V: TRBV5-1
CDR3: CASSLSRGLLNQPQHF
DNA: TGCGCCAGCAGCTTGTCCCGGGGACTCCTCAATCAGCCCCAGCATTTT

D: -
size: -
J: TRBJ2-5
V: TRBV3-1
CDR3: CASSPWDRRETQYF
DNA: TGTGCCAGCAGCCCCTGGGATCGAAGAGAGACCCAGTACTTC

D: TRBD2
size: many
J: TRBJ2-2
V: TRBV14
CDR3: CASSRTGLAGRAGELFF
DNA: TGTGCCAGCAGCCGGACGGGACTAGCGGGCCGGGCCGGGGAGCTGTTTTTT

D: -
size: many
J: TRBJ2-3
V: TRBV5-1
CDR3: CASSLMTSVFPDTQYF
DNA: TGCGCCAGCAGCTTGATGACTAGTGTCTTTCCAGATACGCAGTATTTT

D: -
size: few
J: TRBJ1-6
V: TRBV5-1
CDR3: CASASGEDNSPLHF
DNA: TGCGCCAGCGCCTCCGGGGAGGATAATTCACCCCTCCACTTT

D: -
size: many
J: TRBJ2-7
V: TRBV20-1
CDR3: CSADRYGSEQYF
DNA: TGCAGTGCCGACAGATATGGGAGCGAGCAGTACTTC

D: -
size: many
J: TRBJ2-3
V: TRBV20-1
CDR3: CSATGTRSTDTQYF
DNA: TGCAGTGCGACTGGGACACGAAGCACAGATACGCAGTATTTT

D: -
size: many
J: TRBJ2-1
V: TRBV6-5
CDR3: CASSYGAETYNEQFF
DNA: TGTGCCAGCAGTTACGGAGCGGAGACCTACAATGAGCAGTTCTTC

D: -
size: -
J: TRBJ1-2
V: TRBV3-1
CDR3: CASSQDGGWSYGYTF
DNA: TGTGCCAGCAGCCAAGATGGGGGATGGTCCTATGGCTACACCTTC

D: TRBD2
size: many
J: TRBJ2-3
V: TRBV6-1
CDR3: CASSQFSGRTDTQYF
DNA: TGTGCCAGCAGTCAATTTAGCGGGAGAACAGATACGCAGTATTTT

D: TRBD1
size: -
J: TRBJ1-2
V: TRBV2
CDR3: CASLGGQNLYGYTF
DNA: TGTGCCAGCCTTGGGGGACAGAACCTCTATGGCTACACCTTC

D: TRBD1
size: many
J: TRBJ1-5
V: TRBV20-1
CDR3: CSAPGQGGSNQPQHF
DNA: TGCAGTGCCCCCGGACAGGGTGGTAGCAATCAGCCCCAGCATTTT

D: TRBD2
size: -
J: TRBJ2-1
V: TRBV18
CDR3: CASSLAGKGNEQFF
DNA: TGTGCCAGCTCACTAGCGGGAAAGGGTAATGAGCAGTTCTTC

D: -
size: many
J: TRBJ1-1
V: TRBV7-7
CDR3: CASSPLEGVAEAFF
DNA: TGTGCCAGCAGCCCCCTAGAAGGAGTCGCTGAAGCTTTCTTT

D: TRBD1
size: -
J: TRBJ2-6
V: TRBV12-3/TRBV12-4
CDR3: CASSPNARGRKTF
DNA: TGTGCCAGCAGCCCTAACGCTAGGGGGCGGAAAACTTTC

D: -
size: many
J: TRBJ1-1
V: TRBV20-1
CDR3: CSASPEWGTEAFF
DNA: TGCAGTGCTAGCCCAGAGTGGGGCACTGAAGCTTTCTTT

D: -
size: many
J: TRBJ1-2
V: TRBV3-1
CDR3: CASSQEQGGKGYTF
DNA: TGTGCCAGCAGCCAAGAGCAGGGTGGAAAGGGCTACACCTTC

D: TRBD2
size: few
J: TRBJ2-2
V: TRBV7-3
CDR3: CASSPRGGGNTGELFF
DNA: TGTGCCAGCAGCCCGAGGGGCGGGGGGAACACCGGGGAGCTGTTTTTT

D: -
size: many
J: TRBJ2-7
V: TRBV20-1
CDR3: CSAGAHVEQYF
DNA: TGCAGTGCTGGAGCTCATGTCGAGCAGTACTTC

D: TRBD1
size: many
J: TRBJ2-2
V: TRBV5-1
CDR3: CASRPGTGVTGELFF
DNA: TGCGCCAGCAGACCAGGGACAGGAGTCACCGGGGAGCTGTTTTTT

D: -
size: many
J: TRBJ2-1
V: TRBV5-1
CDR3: CASSLRGADEQFF
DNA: TGCGCCAGCAGCTTGAGAGGGGCGGATGAGCAGTTCTTC

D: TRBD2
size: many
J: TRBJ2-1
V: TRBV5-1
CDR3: CASSRTSGIYNEQFF
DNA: TGCGCCAGCAGCCGCACTAGCGGGATCTACAATGAGCAGTTCTTC

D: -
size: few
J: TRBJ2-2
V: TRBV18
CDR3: CASSPGMNTGELFF
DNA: TGTGCCAGCTCACCAGGGATGAACACCGGGGAGCTGTTTTTT

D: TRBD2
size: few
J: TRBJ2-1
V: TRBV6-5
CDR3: CASSYSAGGSYNEQFF
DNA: TGTGCCAGCAGTTACTCGGCCGGGGGGTCTTACAATGAGCAGTTCTTC

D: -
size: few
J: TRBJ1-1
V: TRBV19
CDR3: CASSFPGDYTEAFF
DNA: TGTGCCAGTAGTTTCCCAGGGGATTACACTGAAGCTTTCTTT

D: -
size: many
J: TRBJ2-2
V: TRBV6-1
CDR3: CASSRDDTDTGELFF
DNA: TGTGCCAGCAGCCGCGACGACACAGACACCGGGGAGCTGTTTTTT

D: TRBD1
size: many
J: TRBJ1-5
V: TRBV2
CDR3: CASTTGAGQPQHF
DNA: TGTGCCAGCACCACAGGGGCGGGTCAGCCCCAGCATTTT

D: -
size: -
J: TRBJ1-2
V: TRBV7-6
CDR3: CASSPSFERGYTF
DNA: TGTGCCAGCAGCCCATCCTTTGAGCGTGGCTACACCTTC

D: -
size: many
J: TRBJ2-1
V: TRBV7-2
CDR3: CASSFGSGNNEQFF
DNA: TGTGCCAGCAGCTTTGGGTCAGGGAACAATGAGCAGTTCTTC

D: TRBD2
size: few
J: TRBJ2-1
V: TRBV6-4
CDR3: CASSGGLAGGSVPYRQYYNEQFF
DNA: TGTGCCAGCAGTGGAGGACTAGCGGGAGGGTCCGTGCCTTACCGACAATATTACAATGAGCAGTTCTTC